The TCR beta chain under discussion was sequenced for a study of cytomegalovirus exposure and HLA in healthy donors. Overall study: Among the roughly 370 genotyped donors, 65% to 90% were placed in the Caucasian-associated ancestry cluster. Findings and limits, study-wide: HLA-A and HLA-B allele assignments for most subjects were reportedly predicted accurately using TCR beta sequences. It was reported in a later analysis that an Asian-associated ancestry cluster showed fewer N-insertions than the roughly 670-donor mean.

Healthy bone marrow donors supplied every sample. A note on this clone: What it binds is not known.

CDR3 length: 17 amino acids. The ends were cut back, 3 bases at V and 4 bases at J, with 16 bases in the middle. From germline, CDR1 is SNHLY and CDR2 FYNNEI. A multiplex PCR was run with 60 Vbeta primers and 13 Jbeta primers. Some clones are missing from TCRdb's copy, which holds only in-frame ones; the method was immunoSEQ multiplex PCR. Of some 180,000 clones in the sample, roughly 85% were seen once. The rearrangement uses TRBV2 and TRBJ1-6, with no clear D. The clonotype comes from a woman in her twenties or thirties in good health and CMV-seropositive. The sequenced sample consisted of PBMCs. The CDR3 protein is CASSESVVGHYNSPLHF. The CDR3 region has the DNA TGTGCCAGCAGTGAGTCGGTGGTTGGGCATTATAATTCACCCCTCCACTTT.